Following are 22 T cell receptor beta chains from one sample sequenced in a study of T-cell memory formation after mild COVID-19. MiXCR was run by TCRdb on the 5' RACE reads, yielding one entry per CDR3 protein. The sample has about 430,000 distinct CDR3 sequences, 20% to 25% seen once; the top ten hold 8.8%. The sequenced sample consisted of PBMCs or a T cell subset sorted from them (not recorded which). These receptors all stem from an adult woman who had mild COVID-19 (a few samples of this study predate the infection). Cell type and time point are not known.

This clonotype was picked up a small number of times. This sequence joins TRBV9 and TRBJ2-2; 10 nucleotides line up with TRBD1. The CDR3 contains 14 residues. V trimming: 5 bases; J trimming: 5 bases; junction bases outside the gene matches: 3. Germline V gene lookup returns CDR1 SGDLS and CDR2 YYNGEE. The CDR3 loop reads CASRWTGGTGELFF. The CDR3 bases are TGTGCCAGCAGGTGGACAGGGGGAACCGGGGAGCTGTTTTTT.

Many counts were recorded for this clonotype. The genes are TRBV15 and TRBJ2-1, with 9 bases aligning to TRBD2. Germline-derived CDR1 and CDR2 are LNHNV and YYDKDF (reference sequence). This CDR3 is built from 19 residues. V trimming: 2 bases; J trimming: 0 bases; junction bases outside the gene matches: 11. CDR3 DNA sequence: TGTGCCACCAGCAGAAGTAGCGGGGGCACCTCCTCCTCCTACAATGAGCAGTTCTTC. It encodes CATSRSSGGTSSSYNEQFF. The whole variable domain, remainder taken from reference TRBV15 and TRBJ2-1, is DAMVIQNPRYQVTQFGKPVTLSCSQTLNHNVMYWYQQKSSQAPKLLFHYYDKDFNNEADTPDNFQSRRPNTSFCFLDIRSPGLGDTAMYLCATSRSSGGTSSSYNEQFFGPGTRLTVL.

The CDR3 is CASRPKPGQRNYGYTF. The CDR3 nucleotides are TGTGCCAGCAGACCAAAACCGGGACAGCGTAACTATGGCTACACCTTC. The chain combines TRBV7-9 with TRBJ1-2; 7 nucleotides agree with TRBD1. The ends lost 6 bases at V and 1 base at J; junction bases unmatched: 11. Germline loops: CDR1 SEHNR, CDR2 FQNEAQ (reference sequence). CDR3 length: 16 amino acids. Full variable domain (outside the CDR3, taken from reference TRBV7-9 and TRBJ1-2): DTGVSQNPRHKITKRGQNVTFRCDPISEHNRLYWYRQTLGQGPEFLTYFQNEAQLEKSRLLSDRFSAERPKGSFSTLEIQRTEQGDSAMYLCASRPKPGQRNYGYTFGSGTRLTVV.

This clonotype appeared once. CDR3 in DNA: TGCGCCAGCAGCTTGAGTGGGGCGGCCCTAGGGACTTACTACGAGCAGTACTTC. This gives the protein CASSLSGAALGTYYEQYF. The chain combines TRBV5-1 with TRBJ2-7; possible D gene TRBD2, 6 bases. V gave up 1 base and J gave up 3 bases, with 23 bases separating them. The V gene's germline CDR1 is SGHRS and CDR2 YFSETQ. CDR3 length: 18 residues.

Here the CDR3 reads CAGSRTENTEAFF. CDR3 bases: TGTGCCGGGTCGAGGACAGAGAACACTGAAGCTTTCTTT. The chain combines TRBV12-3 or TRBV12-4 with TRBJ1-1; the D gene is possibly TRBD1 (6 bases). There are 13 residues in the CDR3. V was pared by 11 bases and J by 1 base, with 14 bases between.

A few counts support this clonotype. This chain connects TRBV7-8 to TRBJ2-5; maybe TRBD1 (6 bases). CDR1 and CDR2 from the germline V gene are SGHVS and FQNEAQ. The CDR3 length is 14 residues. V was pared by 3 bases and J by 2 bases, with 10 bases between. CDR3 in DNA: TGTGCCAGCAGCTTCACCAGGGGTCAAGAGACCCAGTACTTC. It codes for CASSFTRGQETQYF.

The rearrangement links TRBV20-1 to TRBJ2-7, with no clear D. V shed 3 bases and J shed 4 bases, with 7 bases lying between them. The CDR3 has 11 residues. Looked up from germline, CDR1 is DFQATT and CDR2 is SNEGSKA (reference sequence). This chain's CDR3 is CSARKAYEQYF. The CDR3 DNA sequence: TGCAGTGCTAGGAAAGCTTACGAGCAGTACTTC.

The CDR3 bases are TGTGCCAGCAGCCAGGACAGGGTTCACTATGGCTACACCTTC. This codes for CASSQDRVHYGYTF. This chain links TRBV4-2 with TRBJ1-2; TRBD1 agrees at 8 bases. There are 14 residues in the CDR3. V lost 3 bases to trimming and J lost 3 bases; unmatched junction nucleotides: 3. Germline loops: CDR1 LGHNA, CDR2 YNFKEQ.

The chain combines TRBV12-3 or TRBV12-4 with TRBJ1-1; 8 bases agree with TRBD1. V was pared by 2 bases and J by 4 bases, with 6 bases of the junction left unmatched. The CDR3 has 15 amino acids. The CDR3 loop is CASSLSGQGSTEAFF. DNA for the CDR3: TGTGCCAGCAGTTTATCAGGACAGGGTAGCACTGAAGCTTTCTTT.

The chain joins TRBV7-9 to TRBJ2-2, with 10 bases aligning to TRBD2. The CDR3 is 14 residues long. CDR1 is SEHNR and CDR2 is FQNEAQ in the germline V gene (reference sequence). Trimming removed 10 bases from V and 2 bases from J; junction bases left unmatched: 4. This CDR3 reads CATRTSGNTGELFF. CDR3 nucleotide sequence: TGTGCCACGAGGACTAGCGGAAACACCGGGGAGCTGTTTTTT.

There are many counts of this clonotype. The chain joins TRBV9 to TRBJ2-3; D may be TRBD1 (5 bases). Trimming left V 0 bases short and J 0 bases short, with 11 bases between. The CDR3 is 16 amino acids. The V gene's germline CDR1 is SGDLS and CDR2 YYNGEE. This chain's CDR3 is CASSVGHRTSTDTQYF. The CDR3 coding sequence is TGTGCCAGCAGCGTAGGACACAGGACCAGCACAGATACGCAGTATTTT.

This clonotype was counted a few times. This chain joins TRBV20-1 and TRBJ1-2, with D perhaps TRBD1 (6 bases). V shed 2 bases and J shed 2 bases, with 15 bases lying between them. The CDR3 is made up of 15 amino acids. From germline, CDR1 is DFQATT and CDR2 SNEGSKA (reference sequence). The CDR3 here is CSARWDRGHNYGYTF. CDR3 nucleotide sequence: TGCAGTGCTAGATGGGACCGGGGGCACAACTATGGCTACACCTTC.

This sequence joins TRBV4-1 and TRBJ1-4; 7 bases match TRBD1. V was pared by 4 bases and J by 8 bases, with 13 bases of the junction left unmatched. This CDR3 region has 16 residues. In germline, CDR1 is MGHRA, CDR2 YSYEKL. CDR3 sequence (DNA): TGCGCCAGCAGCCCGCTGGGTGGGGACAGTGACGAAAAACTGTTTTTT. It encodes CASSPLGGDSDEKLFF.

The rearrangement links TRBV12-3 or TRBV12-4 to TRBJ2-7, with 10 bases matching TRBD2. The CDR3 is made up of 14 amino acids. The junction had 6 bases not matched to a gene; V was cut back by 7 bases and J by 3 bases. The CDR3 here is CASTWGLANYEQYF. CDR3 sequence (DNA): TGTGCCAGCACCTGGGGACTAGCGAACTACGAGCAGTACTTC.

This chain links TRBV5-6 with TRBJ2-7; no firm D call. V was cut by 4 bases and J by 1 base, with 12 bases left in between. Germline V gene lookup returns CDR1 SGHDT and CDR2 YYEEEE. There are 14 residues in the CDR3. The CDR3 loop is CASSVDPFSYEQYF. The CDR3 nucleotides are TGTGCCAGCAGCGTGGACCCATTTTCCTACGAGCAGTACTTC.

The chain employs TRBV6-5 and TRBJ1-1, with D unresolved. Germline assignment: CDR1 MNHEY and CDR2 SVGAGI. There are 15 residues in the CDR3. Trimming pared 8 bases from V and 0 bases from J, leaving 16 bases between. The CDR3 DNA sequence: TGTGCCAGCGGATGGACGGCCGCCATGAACACTGAAGCTTTCTTT. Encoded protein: CASGWTAAMNTEAFF.

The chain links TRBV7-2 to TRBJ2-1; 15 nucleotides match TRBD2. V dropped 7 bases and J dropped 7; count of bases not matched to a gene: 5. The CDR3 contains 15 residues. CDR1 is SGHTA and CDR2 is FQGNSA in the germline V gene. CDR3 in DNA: TGTGCCAGCAACCGAGGACTAGCGGGAGGGAATGAGCAGTTCTTC. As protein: CASNRGLAGGNEQFF.

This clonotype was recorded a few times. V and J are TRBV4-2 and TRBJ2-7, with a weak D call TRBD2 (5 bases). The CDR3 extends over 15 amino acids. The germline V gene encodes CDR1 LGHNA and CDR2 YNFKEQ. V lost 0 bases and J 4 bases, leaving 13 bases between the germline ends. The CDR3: CASSQDSGSPYEQYF. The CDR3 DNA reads TGTGCCAGCAGCCAAGATTCGGGGTCCCCTTACGAGCAGTACTTC.

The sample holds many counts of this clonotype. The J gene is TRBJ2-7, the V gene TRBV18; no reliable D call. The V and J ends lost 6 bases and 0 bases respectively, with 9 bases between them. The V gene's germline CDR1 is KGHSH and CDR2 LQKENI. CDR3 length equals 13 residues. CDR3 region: CASSESPSYEQYF. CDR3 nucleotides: TGTGCCAGCTCCGAGTCACCCTCCTACGAGCAGTACTTC.

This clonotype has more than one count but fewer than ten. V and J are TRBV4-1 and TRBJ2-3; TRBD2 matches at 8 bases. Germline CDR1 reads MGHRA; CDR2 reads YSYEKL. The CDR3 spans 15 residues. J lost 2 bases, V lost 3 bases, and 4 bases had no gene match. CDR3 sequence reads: CASSQKAGATDTQYF. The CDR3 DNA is TGCGCCAGCAGCCAGAAAGCGGGGGCCACAGATACGCAGTATTTT.

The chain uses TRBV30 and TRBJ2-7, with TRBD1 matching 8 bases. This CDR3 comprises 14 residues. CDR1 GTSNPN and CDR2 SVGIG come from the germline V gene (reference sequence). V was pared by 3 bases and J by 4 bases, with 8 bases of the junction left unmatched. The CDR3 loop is CAWRRPGGWYEQYF. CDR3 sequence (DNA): TGTGCCTGGAGGCGACCAGGGGGCTGGTACGAGCAGTACTTC.

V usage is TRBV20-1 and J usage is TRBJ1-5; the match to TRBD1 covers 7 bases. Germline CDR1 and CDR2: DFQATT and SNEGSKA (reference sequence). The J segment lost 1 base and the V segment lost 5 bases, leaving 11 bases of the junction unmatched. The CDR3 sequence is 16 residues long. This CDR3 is CSAVTMTGFSNQPQHF. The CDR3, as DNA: TGCAGTGCTGTTACCATGACAGGGTTCAGCAATCAGCCCCAGCATTTT.